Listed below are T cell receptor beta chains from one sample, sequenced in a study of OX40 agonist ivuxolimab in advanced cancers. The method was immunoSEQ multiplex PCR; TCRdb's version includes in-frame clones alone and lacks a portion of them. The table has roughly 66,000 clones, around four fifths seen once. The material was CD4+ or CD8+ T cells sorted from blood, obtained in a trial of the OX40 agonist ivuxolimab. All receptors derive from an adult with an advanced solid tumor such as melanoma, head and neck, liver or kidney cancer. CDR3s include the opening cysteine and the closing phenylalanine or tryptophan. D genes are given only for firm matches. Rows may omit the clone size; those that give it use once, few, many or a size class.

CDR3: CASSLNMGLANEQFF
DNA: TGTGCCAGCAGCCTGAATATGGGACTAGCGAATGAGCAGTTCTTC
J: TRBJ2-1
D: TRBD2
size: NA
V: TRBV7-6

CDR3: CATTSGTDTQYF
DNA: TGTGCCACTACTAGCGGTACAGATACGCAGTATTTT
J: TRBJ2-3
D: TRBD2
size: few
V: TRBV10-3

CDR3: CASSLGGGSGANVLTF
DNA: TGTGCCAGCAGCTTGGGTGGCGGCTCTGGGGCCAACGTCCTGACTTTC
J: TRBJ2-6
D: NA
size: NA
V: TRBV7-9

CDR3: CASSARQGVYNEQFF
DNA: TGTGCCAGCAGCGCTCGACAGGGGGTCTACAATGAGCAGTTCTTC
J: TRBJ2-1
D: TRBD1
size: once
V: TRBV7-9

CDR3: CASSRGLQSYEQYF
DNA: TGTGCCAGCAGCCGGGGTCTGCAGTCCTACGAGCAGTACTTC
J: TRBJ2-7
D: NA
size: NA
V: TRBV4-2

CDR3: CSVRDSGSSGNTIYF
DNA: TGCAGCGTTAGGGACAGTGGGAGCTCTGGAAACACCATATATTTT
J: TRBJ1-3
D: TRBD1
size: few
V: TRBV29-1

CDR3: CASSMRGQATSLRGYTF
DNA: TGTGCCAGTAGTATGAGAGGACAGGCGACCTCTCTACGTGGCTACACCTTC
J: TRBJ1-2
D: TRBD1
size: NA
V: TRBV19

CDR3: CASSTSTGGSSPLHF
DNA: TGTGCCAGTAGTACCTCGACAGGGGGAAGCTCACCCCTCCACTTT
J: TRBJ1-6
D: TRBD1
size: once
V: TRBV19

CDR3: CASSLAGSGANVLTF
DNA: TGTGCCAGCAGCTTAGCGGGGAGTGGGGCCAACGTCCTGACTTTC
J: TRBJ2-6
D: NA
size: NA
V: TRBV7-8

CDR3: CASRFTGGADTQYF
DNA: TGTGCCAGCAGGTTTACAGGGGGCGCAGATACGCAGTATTTT
J: TRBJ2-3
D: TRBD1
size: NA
V: TRBV7-8

CDR3: CASSSDGQFYEQYF
DNA: TGCGCCAGCAGCTCGGACGGACAGTTCTACGAGCAGTACTTC
J: TRBJ2-7
D: NA
size: NA
V: TRBV5-1

CDR3: CASSHRDGDNEQFF
DNA: TGTGCCAGCTCACACCGAGACGGTGACAATGAGCAGTTCTTC
J: TRBJ2-1
D: NA
size: once
V: TRBV18

CDR3: CASSLRSGSGSDEQYF
DNA: TGTGCCAGCAGCTTAAGGTCGGGTAGCGGGAGCGACGAGCAGTACTTC
J: TRBJ2-7
D: TRBD2
size: NA
V: TRBV7-9

CDR3: CASSSLSGSRNYGYTF
DNA: TGTGCCAGCAGCTCCCTCTCAGGTAGCCGCAACTATGGCTACACCTTC
J: TRBJ1-2
D: NA
size: NA
V: TRBV13

CDR3: CASSLTGNGELFF
DNA: TGTGCCAGCAGTCTGACAGGGAACGGGGAGCTGTTTTTT
J: TRBJ2-2
D: TRBD1
size: NA
V: TRBV6-1

CDR3: CASSVRDTYTQYF
DNA: TGTGCCAGCAGCGTCAGGGACACTTATACGCAGTATTTT
J: TRBJ2-3
D: NA
size: NA
V: TRBV7-6

CDR3: CASSLDRGARDEQYF
DNA: TGTGCCAGCAGCTTAGATCGAGGGGCGCGGGACGAGCAGTACTTC
J: TRBJ2-7
D: NA
size: NA
V: TRBV11-3

CDR3: CASSHGLEPTDTQYF
DNA: TGTGCCAGCAGCCATGGACTCGAACCCACAGATACGCAGTATTTT
J: TRBJ2-3
D: NA
size: NA
V: TRBV5-4

CDR3: CASSLAAGAGSNQPQHF
DNA: TGTGCCAGCAGCTTGGCCGCGGGGGCCGGGAGCAATCAGCCCCAGCATTTT
J: TRBJ1-5
D: NA
size: NA
V: TRBV5-6

CDR3: CASSQNRGQSGANVLTF
DNA: TGTGCCAGTAGTCAGAACAGGGGACAATCTGGGGCCAACGTCCTGACTTTC
J: TRBJ2-6
D: TRBD1
size: NA
V: TRBV19

CDR3: CASSSQGQLSYEQYF
DNA: TGTGCCAGCAGCTCCCAGGGACAGCTCTCCTACGAGCAGTACTTC
J: TRBJ2-7
D: TRBD1
size: NA
V: TRBV7-2

CDR3: CASSLDPRDTQYF
DNA: TGTGCCAGCAGCTTAGACCCGCGAGATACGCAGTATTTT
J: TRBJ2-3
D: NA
size: once
V: TRBV7-2

CDR3: CASSLEGGTVGNTIYF
DNA: TGTGCCAGCAGCTTAGAGGGGGGGACGGTTGGAAACACCATATATTTT
J: TRBJ1-3
D: NA
size: once
V: TRBV7-9

CDR3: CASSLHRGVGRSQPQHF
DNA: TGTGCCAGCAGCTTGCATCGGGGGGTAGGCAGAAGTCAGCCCCAGCATTTT
J: TRBJ1-5
D: NA
size: NA
V: TRBV5-6

CDR3: CASSLELGAGELFF
DNA: TGCGCCAGCAGCTTGGAGTTGGGGGCCGGGGAGCTGTTTTTT
J: TRBJ2-2
D: NA
size: NA
V: TRBV5-1

CDR3: CASSPYRTGGGDEAFF
DNA: TGTGCCAGTAGTCCCTACAGGACAGGGGGCGGAGATGAAGCTTTCTTT
J: TRBJ1-1
D: TRBD1
size: once
V: TRBV19

CDR3: CASSLRWLAGGSYEQYF
DNA: TGTGCCAGCAGTTTACGGTGGCTAGCGGGAGGATCGTACGAGCAGTACTTC
J: TRBJ2-7
D: TRBD2
size: NA
V: TRBV27

CDR3: CASSYTNYGYTF
DNA: TGTGCCAGCAGTTACACTAACTATGGCTACACCTTC
J: TRBJ1-2
D: NA
size: medium-sized
V: TRBV6-5

CDR3: CASSIDRGQGIGETQYF
DNA: TGTGCCAGTAGTATAGATCGGGGACAGGGAATTGGCGAGACCCAGTACTTC
J: TRBJ2-5
D: TRBD1
size: once
V: TRBV19

CDR3: CASTSVRRKNTGELFF
DNA: TGTGCCAGCACCTCAGTTCGCAGGAAGAACACCGGGGAGCTGTTTTTT
J: TRBJ2-2
D: NA
size: NA
V: TRBV7-2